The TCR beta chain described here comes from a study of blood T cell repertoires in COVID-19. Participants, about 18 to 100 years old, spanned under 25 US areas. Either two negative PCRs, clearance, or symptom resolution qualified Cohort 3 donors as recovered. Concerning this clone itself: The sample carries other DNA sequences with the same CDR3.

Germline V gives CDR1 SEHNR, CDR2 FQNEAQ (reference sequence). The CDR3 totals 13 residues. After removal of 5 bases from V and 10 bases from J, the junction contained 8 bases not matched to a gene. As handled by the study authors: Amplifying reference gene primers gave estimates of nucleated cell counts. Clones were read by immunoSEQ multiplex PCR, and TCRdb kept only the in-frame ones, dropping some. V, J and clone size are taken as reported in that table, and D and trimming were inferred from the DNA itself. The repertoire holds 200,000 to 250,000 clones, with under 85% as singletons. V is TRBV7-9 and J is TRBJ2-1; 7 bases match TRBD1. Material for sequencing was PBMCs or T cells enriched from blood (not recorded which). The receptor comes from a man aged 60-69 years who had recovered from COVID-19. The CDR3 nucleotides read TGTGCCAGCAGCCCAACAGGGGTAGGGGAGCAGTTCTTC. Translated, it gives CASSPTGVGEQFF.